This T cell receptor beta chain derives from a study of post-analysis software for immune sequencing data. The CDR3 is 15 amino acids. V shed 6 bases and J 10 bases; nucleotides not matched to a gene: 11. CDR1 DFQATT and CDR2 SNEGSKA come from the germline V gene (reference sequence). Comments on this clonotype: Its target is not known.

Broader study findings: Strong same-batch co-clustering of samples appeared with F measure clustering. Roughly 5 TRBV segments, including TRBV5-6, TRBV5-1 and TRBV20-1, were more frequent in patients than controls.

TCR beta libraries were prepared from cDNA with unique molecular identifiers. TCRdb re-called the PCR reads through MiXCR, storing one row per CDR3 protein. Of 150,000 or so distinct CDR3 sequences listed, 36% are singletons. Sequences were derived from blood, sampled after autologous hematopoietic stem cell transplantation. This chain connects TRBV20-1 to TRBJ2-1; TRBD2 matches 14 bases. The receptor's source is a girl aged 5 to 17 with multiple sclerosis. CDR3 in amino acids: CSAQGLAGVAGEQFF. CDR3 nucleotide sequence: TGCAGTGCGCAGGGACTAGCGGGAGTAGCAGGCGAGCAGTTCTTC.